The clone carrying this TCR beta chain showed up many times. Antigen: not known. The CDR3 is 15 amino acids. V gave up 5 bases and J gave up 2 bases; unmatched junction bases: 3. The germline V gene encodes CDR1 SGHTA and CDR2 FQGNSA. The sample is drawn from a study of Graves' ophthalmopathy and Graves' hyperthyroidism. The study's findings and limits: Detection in blood was also observed for most expanded thyroid clonotypes above 0.001 frequency.

Researchers took RNA transcripts and amplified TCR beta CDR3 regions from them. RT-PCR in the first round used HTBI primers; a second-round multiplex PCR followed. Each CDR3 protein gets one entry after TCRdb re-called the multiplex PCR reads with MiXCR. This sample yields more than 300,000 distinct CDR3 sequences, of which 15% are seen a single time; around 6.6% belongs to the top ten. The material sequenced was peripheral blood. This receptor was identified in a woman between 18 and 29 years old with stable Graves' hyperthyroidism. The rearrangement links TRBV7-2 to TRBJ1-5, with TRBD1 matching over 10 bases. The CDR3 DNA is TGTGCCAGCAGCAGACAGGGGGCTGGCAATCAGCCCCAGCATTTT. This translates into CASSRQGAGNQPQHF.